Listed here are 27 T cell receptor beta chains from one sample, sequenced in a study of Tregs in tolerant kidney transplant recipients. Some clones are missing from TCRdb's copy, which holds only in-frame ones; the method was immunoSEQ multiplex PCR. The sample includes approximately 41,000 clones, just under 97% of them seen just once. Their antigens remain unidentified. Sequenced input: Tregs from blood cultured with allogeneic cells. All receptors derive from a human donor in good health.

The rearrangement uses TRBV21-1 and TRBJ2-1; TRBD2 is the table's D call, not checked against the DNA. TRBV21-1 is deemed a pseudogene. CDR3 size: 24 residues. The CDR3 DNA reads TGTGCCAGCAGCAACCGACAGGACCGCCGACTAGCGGGAGTGCCGACGAGCTCCTACAATGAGCAGTTCTTC. This sequence encodes CASSNRQDRRLAGVPTSSYNEQFF.

This chain links TRBV27 with TRBJ2-7; 8 bases fit TRBD1. This CDR3 is built from 14 residues. CDR1 is MNHEY, CDR2 SMNVEV, per germline (reference sequence). V lost 6 bases to trimming and J lost 2 bases; unmatched junction nucleotides: 6. CDR3 bases: TGTGCCAGCAGCCAATTCAGGGGGCCCTACGAGCAGTACTTC. Residues: CASSQFRGPYEQYF.

The chain joins TRBV5-1 to TRBJ2-6, with no clear D. The CDR3 length is 15 residues. Trimming shortened V by 5 bases and J by 1 base, and 10 bases separated the two germline ends. Looked up from germline, CDR1 is SGHRS and CDR2 is YFSETQ. The CDR3 coding sequence is TGCGCCAGCAGTCCATTTCTTTCTGGGGCCAACGTCCTGACTTTC. This sequence encodes CASSPFLSGANVLTF.

The chain recombines TRBV7-8 with TRBJ2-3, with 10 bases identical to TRBD2. Germline CDR1 and CDR2: SGHVS and FQNEAQ. V was clipped by 3 bases and J by 11 bases; unmatched bases: 11. There are 15 residues in the CDR3. CDR3 amino acids: CASSFESGGGTQQYF. The CDR3 DNA reads TGTGCCAGCAGCTTCGAAAGCGGGGGGGGAACTCAGCAGTATTTT.

V is TRBV5-1 and J is TRBJ2-1; D is tentatively TRBD1 or TRBD2 (5 bases each). CDR3 size: 16 residues. Germline V gene sequence: CDR1 SGHRS, CDR2 YFSETQ. Between the trimmed V and J ends, which lost 4 bases and 8 bases, there was a span of 22 bases. This chain's CDR3 is CASSPSGARDWDEQFF. DNA for the CDR3: TGCGCCAGCAGCCCGTCCGGGGCGAGGGATTGGGATGAGCAGTTCTTC.

This clone appeared a single time. This rearrangement joins TRBV5-1 to TRBJ2-1, with 12 bases aligning to TRBD2. V gave up 5 bases and J gave up 4 bases; unmatched junction bases: 7. Per germline, CDR1 SGHRS and CDR2 YFSETQ. CDR3 length: 16 amino acids. This CDR3 is CASRPGTSGSYNEQFF. CDR3 DNA: TGCGCCAGCAGGCCCGGGACTAGCGGGTCATACAATGAGCAGTTCTTC. Full variable domain (missing parts from reference TRBV5-1 and TRBJ2-1): KAGVTQTPRYLIKTRGQQVTLSCSPISGHRSVSWYQQTPGQGLQFLFEYFSETQRNKGNFPGRFSGRQFSNSRSEMNVSTLELGDSALYLCASRPGTSGSYNEQFFGPGTRLTVL.

This chain connects TRBV11-3 to TRBJ2-3, with D possibly matching TRBD1 (6 bases). Germline lookup yields CDR1 SGHNT and CDR2 YENEEA. V lost 4 bases and J lost 1, with 9 bases in between. This CDR3 region has 14 residues. CDR3 protein: CASSSRQGTDTQYF. The CDR3 bases are TGTGCCAGCAGCTCCCGACAGGGCACAGATACGCAGTATTTT.

The rearrangement joins TRBV6-1 to TRBJ2-7, with 13 bases identical to TRBD2. CDR3 length equals 15 residues. J lost 0 bases, V lost 6 bases, and 2 bases had no gene match. Germline loops: CDR1 MNHNS, CDR2 SASEGT. CDR3 DNA: TGTGCCAGCAGGGGGACTAGCGGGGACTCCTACGAGCAGTACTTC. Its protein product is CASRGTSGDSYEQYF.

This clone was seen only once. The chain couples TRBV29-1 to TRBJ2-5; no firm D call. The CDR3 contains 12 residues. Trimming took off 3 bases at V and 5 bases at J, with 10 bases between the two ends. Germline V gives CDR1 SQVTM, CDR2 ANQGSEA. This CDR3 reads CSVEPNSETQYF. The CDR3 DNA is TGCAGCGTTGAGCCCAATTCGGAGACCCAGTACTTC.

The rearrangement links TRBV4-1 to TRBJ2-3, with D possibly matching TRBD2 (6 bases). V lost 4 bases and J 4 bases, leaving 9 bases between the germline ends. The CDR3 contains 13 residues. CDR1 and CDR2 from the germline V gene are MGHRA and YSYEKL. CDR3 nucleotides: TGCGCCAGCAGCCGCCGACTAGCAGATACGCAGTATTTT. Translation gives CASSRRLADTQYF.

The chain carries TRBV11-1 and TRBJ2-1; 7 nucleotides match TRBD1. After removal of 7 bases from V and 4 bases from J, the junction contained 13 bases not matched to a gene. The CDR3 has 16 amino acids. Germline CDR1 is SGHAT and CDR2 is FQDESV (reference sequence). The CDR3 DNA reads as TGTGCCAGCACCGTTAAACCAGGGGGTGGATACAATGAGCAGTTCTTC. This translates into CASTVKPGGGYNEQFF.

The chain is built from TRBV15 and TRBJ1-4; D is unresolved. V lost 5 bases and J lost 6, with 16 bases in between. The length of the CDR3 is 15 residues. Per germline, CDR1 LNHNV and CDR2 YYDKDF (reference sequence). In DNA, the CDR3 is TGTGCCACCAGCGGGAGACTGAGGCCCTATGAAAAACTGTTTTTT. It codes for CATSGRLRPYEKLFF.

The chain employs TRBV5-1 and TRBJ2-1, with TRBD2 identical over 14 bases. CDR3 length: 17 amino acids. The germline gives CDR1 SGHRS, CDR2 YFSETQ. Trimming at V came to 4 bases and at J to 2 bases, leaving 5 bases not matched to a gene. CDR3 loop: CASSPGLAGVAYNEQFF. The CDR3 bases are TGCGCCAGCAGCCCGGGACTAGCGGGAGTGGCCTACAATGAGCAGTTCTTC.

The V call is TRBV23-1, the J call TRBJ1-6; no clear D gene. TRBV23-1 is filed as an ORF, its function uncertain. The CDR3 extends over 10 amino acids. Trimming removed 5 bases at V and 10 bases at J, with 3 bases between. The CDR3 nucleotides read TGCGCCAGCAGTGAGTCACCCCTCCACTTT. Translating gives CASSESPLHF.

V usage is TRBV29-1 and J usage is TRBJ1-2; D ambiguous. The germline V and J ends were trimmed by 4 bases and 6 bases, with 12 bases remaining between them. The CDR3 contains 12 residues. CDR1 is SQVTM, CDR2 ANQGSEA, per germline. The CDR3 is CSVAQLGHGYTF. The CDR3 DNA reads as TGCAGCGTTGCGCAATTGGGCCATGGCTACACCTTC.

This clone was picked up a small number of times. J is TRBJ2-4 and V is TRBV14; D is unresolved. CDR3 length: 17 amino acids. CDR1 and CDR2 from the germline V gene are SGHDN and FVKESK. Trimming stripped 1 base from V and 4 bases from J, with 17 bases between. The CDR3 nucleotides read TGTGCCAGCAGCCAAGTGAATGGGATCTTGGGGAAAAACATTCAGTACTTC. Protein: CASSQVNGILGKNIQYF.

The chain has TRBV7-8 and TRBJ2-5; D gene unclear. Germline V lookup: CDR1 SGHVS, CDR2 FQNEAQ. Trimming pared 5 bases from V and 4 bases from J, leaving 20 bases between. This CDR3 region has 16 residues. The CDR3 sequence: CASSKTLPVPGETQYF. The CDR3 DNA reads as TGTGCCAGCAGCAAAACCCTCCCGGTCCCGGGAGAGACCCAGTACTTC.

The chain is built from TRBV5-6 and TRBJ2-2, with TRBD2 matching 7 bases. This CDR3 has 18 amino acids. The germline gives CDR1 SGHDT, CDR2 YYEEEE. Trimming removed 0 bases from V and 2 bases from J; junction bases left unmatched: 10. CDR3 DNA sequence: TGTGCCAGCAGCTTGGTCGCATCGTGGACTAGTAACACCGGGGAGCTGTTTTTT. Its translation: CASSLVASWTSNTGELFF.

V gene TRBV19 combines with J gene TRBJ1-4, with 7 bases fitting TRBD1. CDR3 size: 15 residues. V was pared by 8 bases and J by 5 bases, with 11 bases of the junction left unmatched. CDR1 is LNHDA, CDR2 SQIVND, per germline (reference sequence). The CDR3 DNA is TGTGCCAGTGGACGACAGGGCGTGCGAAATGAAAAACTGTTTTTT. It yields the protein CASGRQGVRNEKLFF.

The chain has TRBV30 and TRBJ1-1; D unresolved. The V gene lost 2 bases and the J gene lost 5 bases, with 18 bases spanning the gap. The CDR3 loop spans 15 amino acids. Germline V gene data show CDR1 as GTSNPN and CDR2 as SVGIG (reference sequence). The CDR3 region is CAWSRGWNSGTEAFF. The CDR3 DNA reads TGTGCCTGGAGTCGGGGTTGGAACTCTGGTACTGAAGCTTTCTTT.

This rearrangement joins TRBV5-1 to TRBJ2-3; TRBD2 aligns across 8 bases. CDR1 is SGHRS, CDR2 YFSETQ, per germline. CDR3 length: 18 amino acids. V lost 0 bases, J lost 0 bases, and 9 bases stayed unmatched. CDR3 sequence (DNA): TGCGCCAGCAGCTTGGTTCCGCCGGGCGGGGGGAGCACAGATACGCAGTATTTT. Its translation is CASSLVPPGGGSTDTQYF.

The CDR3 coding sequence is TGCGCCAGCAGGAATAGCGGGGCCGGAGAGCAGTTCTTC. It encodes CASRNSGAGEQFF. This rearrangement joins TRBV10-1 to TRBJ2-1; 8 positions match TRBD2. The CDR3 extends over 13 amino acids. CDR1 and CDR2 (germline): WNHNN, SYGVQD (reference sequence). The J segment lost 10 bases and the V segment lost 6 bases, leaving 8 bases of the junction unmatched.

CDR3 in DNA: TGTGCCAGCAGCCCCGGCGTAGTACTAGCCAAAAACATTCAGTACTTC. Protein sequence: CASSPGVVLAKNIQYF. The rearrangement uses TRBV11-1 and TRBJ2-4; D not certain. Germline loops: CDR1 SGHAT, CDR2 FQDESV (reference sequence). Trimming took 5 bases from V and 0 from J, leaving 14 bases between them. The CDR3 extends over 16 amino acids.

The chain employs TRBV2 and TRBJ2-2; TRBD2 aligns across 12 bases. Germline V gene data show CDR1 as SNHLY and CDR2 as FYNNEI. The CDR3 is 18 amino acids. J gave up 0 bases and V 3 bases, and 5 bases lay outside the gene matches. The CDR3, as DNA: TGTGCCAGCAGTGAGACTAGCGGGAGCGCAGCGAACACCGGGGAGCTGTTTTTT. It encodes CASSETSGSAANTGELFF. Full variable domain (remainder filled in from reference TRBV2 and TRBJ2-2): EPEVTQTPSHQVTQMGQEVILRCVPISNHLYFYWYRQILGQKVEFLVSFYNNEISEKSEIFDDQFSVERPDGSNFTLKIRSTKLEDSAMYFCASSETSGSAANTGELFFGEGSRLTVL.

The chain carries TRBV5-1 and TRBJ1-5; weak D call: TRBD1 (6 bases). This CDR3 is built from 15 residues. Per germline, CDR1 SGHRS and CDR2 YFSETQ. The ends were cut back, 4 bases at V and 7 bases at J, with 18 bases in the middle. This CDR3 reads CASSPGTLEGQPQHF. The DNA for the CDR3 is TGCGCCAGCAGCCCTGGGACACTCGAGGGACAGCCCCAGCATTTT.

The V gene is TRBV18, the J gene TRBJ1-3; no clear D. The CDR3 contains 16 residues. V gave up 2 bases and J gave up 1 base, with 12 bases separating them. Germline CDR1 reads KGHSH; CDR2 reads LQKENI. The CDR3 region has the DNA TGTGCCAGCTCACCAGGCCACAGACCTTCTGGAAACACCATATATTTT. Translation: CASSPGHRPSGNTIYF.

The chain employs TRBV5-4 and TRBJ2-5; D uncertain. Between the trimmed V and J ends, which lost 0 bases and 2 bases, there was a span of 11 bases. The germline V gene encodes CDR1 SGHNT and CDR2 YYREEE (reference sequence). This CDR3 is 15 amino acids long. The CDR3 region is CASSLVSGPQETQYF. DNA of the CDR3: TGTGCCAGCAGCTTGGTGTCCGGCCCACAAGAGACCCAGTACTTC.